The clone carrying this TCR beta chain was detected ten times or more. Its antigen is undetermined. The data were taken from a study of early T cells in non-severe SARS-CoV-2 infection. Study results and limitations: Matching against VDJdb likely underestimated virus-specific expansions, favoring anti-spike CD8.

Germline values: CDR1 SGHVS, CDR2 FNYEAQ. The V end lost 5 bases, the J end lost 4 bases, and 13 bases lay between the germline ends. CDR3 length: 14 amino acids. Each single cDNA molecule received a unique molecular identifier. TCRdb reprocessed the 5' RACE reads with MiXCR, giving one entry per CDR3 protein. The table has over 50,000 distinct CDR3 sequences, 10% to 14% seen once. The chain has TRBV7-6 and TRBJ2-3, with D maybe TRBD2 (5 bases). Material for sequencing was whole blood. The origin of this receptor is an adult who was a healthcare worker with PCR-confirmed SARS-CoV-2 infection or an uninfected control (not recorded which). CDR3 protein: CASSPYSSSDTQYF. The CDR3, as DNA: TGTGCCAGCAGCCCCTATTCTAGCTCAGATACGCAGTATTTT.